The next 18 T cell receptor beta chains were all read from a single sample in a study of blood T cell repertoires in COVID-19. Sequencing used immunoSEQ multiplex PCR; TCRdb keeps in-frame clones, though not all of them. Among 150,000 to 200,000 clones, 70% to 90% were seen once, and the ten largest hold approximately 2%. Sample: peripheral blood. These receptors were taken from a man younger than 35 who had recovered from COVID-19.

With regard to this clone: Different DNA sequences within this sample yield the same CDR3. In nucleotides, the CDR3 is TGTGCCAGCAGTCCCGGGACAGGTTATGGCTACACCTTC. Translating gives CASSPGTGYGYTF. The rearrangement links TRBV11-2 to TRBJ1-2; TRBD1 matches at 8 bases. CDR3 length: 13 residues. Looked up from germline, CDR1 is SGHAT and CDR2 is FQNNGV. V dropped 6 bases and J dropped 5; count of bases not matched to a gene: 5. Full variable domain (rest looked up from reference TRBV11-2 and TRBJ1-2): EAGVAQSPRYKIIEKRQSVAFWCNPISGHATLYWYQQILGQGPKLLIQFQNNGVVDDSQLPKDRFSAERLKGVDSTLKIQPAKLEDSAVYLCASSPGTGYGYTFGSGTRLTVV.

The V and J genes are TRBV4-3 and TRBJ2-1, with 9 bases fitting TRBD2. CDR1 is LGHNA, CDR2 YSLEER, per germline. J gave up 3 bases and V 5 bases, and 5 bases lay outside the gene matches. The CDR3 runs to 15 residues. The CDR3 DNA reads TGCGCCAGCAGCAGTAGCGGGGGAGGCTACAATGAGCAGTTCTTC. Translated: CASSSSGGGYNEQFF.

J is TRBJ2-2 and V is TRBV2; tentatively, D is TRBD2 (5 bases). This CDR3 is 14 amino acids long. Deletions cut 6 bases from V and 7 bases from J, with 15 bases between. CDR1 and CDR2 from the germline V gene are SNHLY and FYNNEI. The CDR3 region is CASSADGVYGELFF. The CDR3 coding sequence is TGTGCCAGCAGCGCGGACGGGGTTTACGGGGAGCTGTTTTTT.

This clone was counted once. Here the CDR3 reads CASSLTSGETDTQYF. The CDR3 DNA reads TGTGCCAGCAGTTTAACCTCAGGGGAAACAGATACGCAGTATTTT. The chain recombines TRBV28 with TRBJ2-3; tentatively, D is TRBD1 (6 bases). Trimming left V 2 bases short and J 3 bases short, with 12 bases between. The CDR3 is made up of 15 amino acids. Germline loops: CDR1 MDHEN, CDR2 SYDVKM.

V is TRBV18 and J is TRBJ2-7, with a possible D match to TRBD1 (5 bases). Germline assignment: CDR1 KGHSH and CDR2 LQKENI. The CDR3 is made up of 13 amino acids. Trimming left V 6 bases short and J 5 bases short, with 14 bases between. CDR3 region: CASSPQVRDEQYF. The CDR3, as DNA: TGTGCCAGCTCCCCCCAAGTCAGGGACGAGCAGTACTTC.

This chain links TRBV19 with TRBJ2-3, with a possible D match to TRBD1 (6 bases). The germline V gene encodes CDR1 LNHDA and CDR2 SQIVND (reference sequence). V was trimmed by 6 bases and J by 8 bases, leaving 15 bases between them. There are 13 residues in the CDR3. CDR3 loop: CASRTGAQGTQYF. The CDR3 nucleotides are TGTGCCAGTAGGACAGGCGCCCAGGGTACGCAGTATTTT.

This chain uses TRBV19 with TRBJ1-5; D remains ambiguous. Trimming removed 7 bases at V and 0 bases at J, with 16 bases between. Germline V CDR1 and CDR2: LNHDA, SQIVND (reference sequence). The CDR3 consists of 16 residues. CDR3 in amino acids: CASTALTRTSNQPQHF. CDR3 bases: TGTGCCAGTACCGCTTTAACGCGAACTAGCAATCAGCCCCAGCATTTT.

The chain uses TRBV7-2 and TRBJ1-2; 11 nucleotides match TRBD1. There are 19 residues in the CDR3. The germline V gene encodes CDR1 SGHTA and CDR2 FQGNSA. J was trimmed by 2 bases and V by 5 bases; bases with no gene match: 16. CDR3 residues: CASSKGRGTGGFRNYGYTF. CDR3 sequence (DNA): TGTGCCAGCAGCAAAGGGCGCGGGACAGGGGGGTTTCGGAACTATGGCTACACCTTC. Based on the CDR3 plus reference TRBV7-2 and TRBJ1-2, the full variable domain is GAGVSQSPSNKVTEKGKDVELRCDPISGHTALYWYRQSLGQGLEFLIYFQGNSAPDKSGLPSDRFSAERTGGSVSTLTIQRTQQEDSAVYLCASSKGRGTGGFRNYGYTFGSGTRLTVV.

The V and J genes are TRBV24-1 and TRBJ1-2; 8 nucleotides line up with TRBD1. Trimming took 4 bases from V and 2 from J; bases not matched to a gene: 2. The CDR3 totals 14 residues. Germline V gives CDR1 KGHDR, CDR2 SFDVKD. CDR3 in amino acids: CATSEGDRNYGYTF. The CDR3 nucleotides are TGTGCCACCAGTGAAGGGGACAGGAACTATGGCTACACCTTC.

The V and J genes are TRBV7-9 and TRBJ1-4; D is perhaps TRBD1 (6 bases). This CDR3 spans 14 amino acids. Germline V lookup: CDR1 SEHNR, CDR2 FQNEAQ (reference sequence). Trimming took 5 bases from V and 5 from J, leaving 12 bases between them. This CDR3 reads CASSPGQLNEKLFF. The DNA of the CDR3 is TGTGCCAGCAGCCCCGGACAGCTAAATGAAAAACTGTTTTTT.

The DNA of the CDR3 is TGTGCCAGCAGTGATTCTGCTGGAGTTCTTGGAAACACCATATATTTT. Amino acids: CASSDSAGVLGNTIYF. The rearrangement joins TRBV6-1 to TRBJ1-3; D unclear. This CDR3 region has 16 residues. Germline lookup yields CDR1 MNHNS and CDR2 SASEGT. V dropped 3 bases and J dropped 3 bases, with 15 bases sitting between them.

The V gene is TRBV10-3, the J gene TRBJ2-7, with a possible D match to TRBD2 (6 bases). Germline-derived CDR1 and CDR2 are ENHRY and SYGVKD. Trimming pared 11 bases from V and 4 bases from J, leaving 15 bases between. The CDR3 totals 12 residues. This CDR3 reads CAVAFREYEQYF. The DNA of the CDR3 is TGTGCCGTTGCTTTTCGGGAGTACGAGCAGTACTTC.

As DNA, the CDR3 is TGTGCCAGCAGTTTGGGGACAGGGCTGTTTTTT. Translating it yields CASSLGTGLFF. The chain couples TRBV12-3 or TRBV12-4 to TRBJ2-2, with 8 positions matching TRBD1. The CDR3 extends over 11 amino acids. The V gene end was trimmed by 3 bases and the J gene end by 13 bases; junction bases not matched to a gene: 1.

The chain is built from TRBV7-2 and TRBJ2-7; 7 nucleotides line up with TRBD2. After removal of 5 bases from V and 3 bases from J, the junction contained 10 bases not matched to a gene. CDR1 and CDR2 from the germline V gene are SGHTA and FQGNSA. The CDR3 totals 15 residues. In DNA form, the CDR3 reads TGTGCCAGCAGCCTCGGGGGGTTGGGGAGCTACGAGCAGTACTTC. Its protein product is CASSLGGLGSYEQYF.

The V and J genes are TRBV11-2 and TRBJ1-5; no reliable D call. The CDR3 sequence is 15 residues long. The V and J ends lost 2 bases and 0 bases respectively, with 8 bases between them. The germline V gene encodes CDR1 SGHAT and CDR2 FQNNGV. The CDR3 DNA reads TGTGCCAGCAGCTTATCAAGCCCTAGCAATCAGCCCCAGCATTTT. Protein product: CASSLSSPSNQPQHF.

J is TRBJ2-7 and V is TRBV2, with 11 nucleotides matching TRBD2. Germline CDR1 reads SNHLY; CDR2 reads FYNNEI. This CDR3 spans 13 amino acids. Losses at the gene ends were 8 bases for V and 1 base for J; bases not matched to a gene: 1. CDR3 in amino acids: CASGTSGSYEQYF. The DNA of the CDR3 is TGTGCCAGCGGGACTAGCGGATCCTACGAGCAGTACTTC.

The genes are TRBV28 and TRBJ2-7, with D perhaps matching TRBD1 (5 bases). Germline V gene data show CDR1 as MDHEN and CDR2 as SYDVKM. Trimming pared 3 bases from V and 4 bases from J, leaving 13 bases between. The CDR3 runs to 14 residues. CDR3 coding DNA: TGTGCCAGCAGTTTGCGACAGTCAGGGTACGAGCAGTACTTC. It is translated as CASSLRQSGYEQYF.

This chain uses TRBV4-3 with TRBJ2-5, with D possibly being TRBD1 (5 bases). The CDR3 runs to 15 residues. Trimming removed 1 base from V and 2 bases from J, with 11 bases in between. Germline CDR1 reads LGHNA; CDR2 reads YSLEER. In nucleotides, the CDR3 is TGCGCCAGCAGCCAAGGGGCCCAGGGTCAAGAGACCCAGTACTTC. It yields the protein CASSQGAQGQETQYF.